What follows is one T cell receptor beta chain and its context. The target of this receptor is not known. The cohort consisted of fewer than 700 healthy bone marrow donors. All cohort members were sampled while nominally healthy, although unrecorded immune exposures were likely present. The donor was CMV seropositive and belonged to the group of 250 to 300 seropositive cohort members. Each donor provided a peripheral blood sample, and peripheral blood mononuclear cells were used for TCR beta sequencing. Genomic DNA extraction from the blood cell samples was performed with the Qiagen DNeasy Blood Extraction Kit. This sample is drawn from a study of cytomegalovirus exposure and HLA in healthy donors (dated 2017 in TCRdb). Regarding the complete study: According to an earlier analysis of several hundred of the donors, 150 million to 200 million T cells yielded 100 million or so unique TCR beta sequences and less than 300 Gb of sequence data. The T cell repertoires of 700 or so subjects were profiled by immunosequencing and related to cytomegalovirus serostatus. HLA typing covered class I and class II loci at four-digit resolution. A separate validation cohort of approximately 120 different subjects was used in addition to the approximately 670-subject first cohort. Donor age, sex, ethnicity and CMV serostatus were compiled together with the repertoire data. Every discovery cohort repertoire had been produced on one sequencing platform. Among roughly 400 genotyped donors of the cohort, an average of approximately 230,000 unique TCR beta nucleotide sequences were sequenced per donor, 15% to 20% of them non-productive. A later genetic analysis used genome-wide SNP genotypes for about 65% of the roughly 700 donors, treating that subset as a discovery cohort. About 310 gigabases of sequencing data and approximately 85 million unique TCR sequences were included in an early release covering around 600 HLA-typed donors. The number of typed donors differed by locus: about 620-640 for A, B, C, DRB1 and DQB1; 522 for DQA1; 606 for DPA1; and 400 to 480 for DPB1. The study aimed to test whether cataloging public T cell receptors could reveal signatures of past pathogen exposure. To decide whether each TCR beta V gene segment behaved as functional or pseudogenic, an earlier analysis of some 580 of the donors relied on high-throughput TCR beta sequencing. The genetic ancestry cluster associated with self-reported Caucasian donors included roughly four fifths of the roughly 410 genotyped donors. A later analysis re-analyzed previously published TCR beta repertoires from about 600 donors and added high-resolution HLA genotyping to study TCR occurrence patterns. The study combined high-throughput TCR immunosequencing, statistical association of individual TCRs with disease status, and machine learning to predict cytomegalovirus infection status. Five DR-DQ haplotypes were handled as single units for association and clustering because linkage in the cohort was strong. Rather than using new phenotypic data, the later analysis identified candidate immune exposures from TCR beta sequences and from how often those sequences occurred across donors.

The library was made by the immunoSEQ multiplex PCR assay. For the multiplex PCR, a mixture combining 60 forward primers for TCR Vbeta segments and 13 reverse primers for TCR Jbeta segments was used. Amplification of the CDR3 region of rearranged TCR beta genes was performed with a multiplex PCR assay on genomic DNA. The Illumina HiSeq System was used to sequence the amplified TCR beta libraries as 87-base-pair reads. The authors' pipeline ran thus. Across the 500 to 750 repertoires, a later analysis counted some 81 million unique TCR beta chains, 8.5 million to 12 million of which were shared by at least two donors. A nearest-neighbor algorithm error-corrected the raw reads and collapsed the reads into unique sequences, merging closely related sequences to remove PCR and sequencing errors. Alignment of CDR3 sequences to IMGT reference sequences was used to assign V, D and J gene segments. For a sequence to be retained, at least a six-nucleotide match to both a V gene segment and a J gene segment was required. Rearrangements were classified as productive when the CDR3 lacked stop codons and remained in frame with V and J, and all other rearrangements were classified as non-productive. CDR3 was defined by IMGT convention, running from the second conserved V-encoded cysteine to the conserved J-encoded phenylalanine. Sequences without an unambiguous match to a single V gene segment were excluded from the earlier analysis of several hundred of the donors. An earlier analysis of fewer than 750 of the donors classified V segments as functional when productive rearrangements were above 56.7% and as segregating when the standard deviation between donors was above 5%. A statistical classification framework was built to diagnose cytomegalovirus status from the catalog of TCR beta chain sequences. A later analysis assigned V and J genes by comparing TCR nucleotide sequences with IMGT/GENE-DB human TR gene sequences. In a later analysis, CDR3 sequences and most-parsimonious VDJ recombination scenarios were assigned using the TCRdist pipeline. In a later analysis, each TCR beta chain was defined by its CDR3 amino acid sequence together with its V-gene family, and reads lacking a unique V-gene family were excluded. A later analysis removed nearly 600 highly shared, low-generation-probability nucleotide sequences to deal with suspected cross-contamination and a sequencing artifact. In a later analysis, a clonal expansion index was calculated for each public chain from normalized within-repertoire ranks of inferred template counts. A later analysis computed generation probabilities with a VDJ recombination model fitted to out-of-frame rearrangements, and checked the results against IGoR. In a later analysis, hypergeometric tests were used to score TCR-TCR, TCR-HLA and TCR-CMV co-occurrence, with a repertoire-size bias correction applied to TCR pairs. To estimate false discovery rates, a later analysis permuted the HLA or CMV assignments 20 times. In a later analysis, co-occurring TCRs were grouped with DBSCAN, and TCRdist sequence similarity was added when clustering was performed within HLA-allele-positive subsets. For co-occurrence clustering, repertoires with fewer than 30,000 or more than 120,000 public chains were excluded, along with roughly 5 repertoires with anomalous nucleotide sharing. Held by TCRdb, this immuneACCESS table contains in-frame sequences only and omits some clones. Under half of the omission traces to an unresolved V gene where checked; the cause of the rest is unknown. The V and J calls and clone size are taken from that table; D and trimming were inferred from the DNA. The record for this sample contains 200,000 to 250,000 clones. The ten biggest clones cover roughly 0.98% of the sample.

General findings and caveats noted by the study authors: The authors suggested that the approach could potentially be generalized to other disease states and immunological phenotypes. Immune exposure information for the cohort was limited to CMV serostatus. Sequencing depth was assumed to be roughly uniform across donors in the presence/absence analyses, though that assumption may not hold. The classifier was reported to diagnose cytomegalovirus status with high specificity and sensitivity in both the original cohort and the validation cohort. Because counts were too low, 15 to 20 rarely observed V segments, including chromosome 9 orphons, were excluded from the earlier analysis of a few hundred of the donors. Several of the top co-occurrence clusters appeared to be linked to parvovirus B19, influenza, CMV and Epstein-Barr virus, according to a later analysis. Across donors, most TCR sequences were observed very rarely, whereas some public TCRs were present in many individuals. In vitro tests confirmed that a few of the cytomegalovirus-associated TCR beta chains recognize cytomegalovirus antigens. Some IMGT-functional V segments, including TRBV6-2 and TRBV6-3, could not be distinguished by the 87-base-pair reads and were therefore excluded. A cluster of highly shared sequence variants was judged likely to be a technical artifact of the sequencing pipeline. The cohort was sequenced for TCR beta chains only, and without alpha or paired-chain data the features that could be detected were limited. In a later analysis, the rate of TCR association differed among HLA loci, with DRB1 alleles having the most associated TCRs and HLA-C alleles having the fewest. Broadly in line with IMGT annotations, most TCR beta V segments showed up in productive rearrangements about 87% or about 30% of the time in an earlier analysis of 450 to 750 of the donors. Correlated functional status among segregating V segments might reflect linkage disequilibrium, but an unknown experimental factor could not be ruled out. At a false discovery rate of 0.05, a later analysis linked 16,951 TCR beta sequences to specific HLA alleles. The study gave a list of some 150 TCR beta chains associated with cytomegalovirus. Compared with the approximately 710-donor mean, donors in an Asian-associated ancestry cluster had fewer N-insertions in productive TCRs, according to a later genetic analysis. A later analysis found that HLA-associated TCR beta chains were more clonally expanded and had lower generation probabilities than equally common non-associated chains. A further reported finding was that TCR beta sequences accurately predicted the HLA-A and HLA-B alleles for most subjects in the first cohort. A later analysis found that most CMV-associated TCR beta chains appeared HLA-restricted, with HLA associations seemingly driven largely by CMV exposure. Strong co-occurrence of HLA alleles, especially DR and DQ, made assigning TCR associations to individual alleles difficult. Because HLA typing was unavailable for some donors at each locus, only the typed subset was used in association tests. In a later genetic analysis, a missense DCLRE1C variant was associated with V-gene and J-gene trimming of TCR beta chains, and the association was replicated in an independent cohort.

The germline V gene yields MNHEY for CDR1 and SVGAGI for CDR2. V is clipped by 2 bases and J by 4 bases, and the sequence between their germline boundaries is 14 bases long. The CDR3 numbers 15 residues from cysteine through phenylalanine. Solely the CDR3 DNA is kept, with 45 bases framed from the first base. Recombination connected TRBV6-5 to TRBJ1-1, with the D gene uncertain. This clonotype was obtained from a woman aged 30 to 39 in good health and CMV-seropositive. The sequenced material came from PBMCs. The DNA is as follows: TGTGCCAGCAGTTACGGCGGGGATTTGGGCACTGAAGCTTTCTTT. Its translation is CASSYGGDLGTEAFF.